These 25 T cell receptor beta chains were sequenced from one sample in a study of shared T cell receptors in the human thymus. The repertoire was sequenced with immunoSEQ multiplex PCR; TCRdb's copy has only in-frame clones and lacks some. The sample has approximately 760,000 clones; approximately 85% are singletons. The data also belong to a second study, concerning human thymus T cells.

The sample consisted of thymocytes. The source is a girl less than two years old with a congenital heart defect.

The chain carries TRBV5-1 and TRBJ2-3, with a tentative D call TRBD1 (8 bases). V lost 1 base to trimming and J lost 4 bases, with 19 bases between them. There are 17 residues in the CDR3. Germline V lookup: CDR1 SGHRS, CDR2 YFSETQ. Here the CDR3 DNA reads TGCGCCAGCAGCTTGATGCGGCAGGGGGCGGGAGCAGATACGCAGTATTTT. As protein: CASSLMRQGAGADTQYF.

The J gene is TRBJ1-4, the V gene TRBV7-2; the D is unclear. Germline assignment: CDR1 SGHTA and CDR2 FQGNSA. Trimming removed 3 bases at V and 4 bases at J, with 15 bases between. CDR3 length: 16 amino acids. CDR3 residues: CASSFTWIGDNEKLFF. CDR3 coding DNA: TGTGCCAGCAGCTTCACTTGGATCGGGGATAATGAAAAACTGTTTTTT.

The rearrangement joins TRBV4-1 to TRBJ2-1, with TRBD1 matching over 9 bases. Germline values: CDR1 MGHRA, CDR2 YSYEKL. J was trimmed by 8 bases and V by 2 bases; bases with no gene match: 13. The CDR3 loop spans 17 amino acids. For the CDR3, the DNA is TGCGCCAGCAGCCAACCGGGACAGGGAGGAATTGCCCATGAGCAGTTCTTC. Translation: CASSQPGQGGIAHEQFF.

This sequence joins TRBV6-1 and TRBJ2-7; 9 nucleotides align to TRBD1. The CDR3 length is 22 residues. The ends lost 2 bases at V and 2 bases at J; junction bases unmatched: 25. Germline V gene sequence: CDR1 MNHNS, CDR2 SASEGT. The CDR3 region has the DNA TGTGCCAGCAGTGAAAGGAGTACGGTTGACAGGGGGGCAACTTTTGGTCCCTACGAGCAGTACTTC. Translating it yields CASSERSTVDRGATFGPYEQYF.

The chain couples TRBV10-2 to TRBJ1-2; TRBD1 agrees at 11 bases. V dropped 6 bases and J dropped 4; count of bases not matched to a gene: 7. The CDR3 extends over 15 amino acids. Germline lookup yields CDR1 WSHSY and CDR2 SAAADI. CDR3 in amino acids: CASSPGTGGAYGYTF. Here the CDR3 DNA reads TGCGCCAGCAGCCCCGGGACAGGGGGGGCCTATGGCTACACCTTC.

The chain carries TRBV7-9 and TRBJ1-2; 9 nucleotides align to TRBD1. Germline trimming cut 1 base from V and 5 bases from J; bases unmatched to any gene: 2. Germline values: CDR1 SEHNR, CDR2 FQNEAQ (reference sequence). The CDR3 length is 14 residues. CDR3 nucleotide sequence: TGTGCCAGCAGCTTAGGAGGGACAGGGTATGGCTACACCTTC. Its protein is CASSLGGTGYGYTF.

The chain employs TRBV6-6 and TRBJ1-2; TRBD1 aligns across 10 bases. This CDR3 has 15 residues. The germline CDR1 and CDR2 sequences are MNHNY and SVGAGI (reference sequence). J gave up 8 bases and V 2 bases, and 8 bases lay outside the gene matches. CDR3: CASSYHNRQGAGYTF. CDR3 DNA: TGTGCCAGCAGTTACCACAACCGACAGGGGGCCGGCTACACCTTC.

V is TRBV28 and J is TRBJ1-6; a possible D gene is TRBD1 (5 bases). Germline V CDR1 and CDR2: MDHEN, SYDVKM. CDR3 size: 17 residues. V lost 9 bases, J lost 6 bases, and 24 bases lay in between. The CDR3 bases are TGTGCCAGTCTCTCCGGGGCAGCGGGGAGGGGTAATTCACCCCTCCACTTT. Encoded protein: CASLSGAAGRGNSPLHF.

The chain recombines TRBV7-2 with TRBJ1-2; 9 bases agree with TRBD1. Germline V gene sequence: CDR1 SGHTA, CDR2 FQGNSA. This CDR3 is built from 13 residues. Unmatched junction bases numbered 3, after V lost 8 bases and J lost 2 bases. For the CDR3, the DNA is TGTGCCAGCCAACAGGGGGCCAACTATGGCTACACCTTC. This encodes CASQQGANYGYTF.

V is TRBV5-6 and J is TRBJ1-1; 11 bases align to TRBD1. In germline, CDR1 is SGHDT, CDR2 YYEEEE. After removal of 4 bases from V and 3 bases from J, the junction contained 8 bases not matched to a gene. The CDR3 runs 16 residues. CDR3 sequence (DNA): TGTGCCAGCAGCATGGACAGGGGGCATGCGGACACTGAAGCTTTCTTT. Translation: CASSMDRGHADTEAFF.

The V call is TRBV14, the J call TRBJ1-4; D perhaps matches TRBD1 (5 bases). V shed 0 bases and J shed 5 bases, with 13 bases lying between them. The CDR3 sequence is 16 residues long. The germline V gene encodes CDR1 SGHDN and CDR2 FVKESK. The CDR3: CASSQDQTEPNEKLFF. The CDR3 DNA is TGTGCCAGCAGCCAAGATCAGACAGAACCGAATGAAAAACTGTTTTTT.

The chain joins TRBV4-3 to TRBJ1-2; D gene ambiguous. Trimming pared 0 bases from V and 5 bases from J, leaving 13 bases between. There are 15 residues in the CDR3. From germline, CDR1 is LGHNA and CDR2 YSLEER. The CDR3 region is CASSQDVGALYGYTF. CDR3 coding DNA: TGCGCCAGCAGCCAAGATGTGGGAGCTCTGTATGGCTACACCTTC.

The chain combines TRBV19 with TRBJ1-1; possible D gene TRBD1, 6 bases. The length of the CDR3 is 16 residues. V gave up 5 bases and J gave up 3 bases, with 19 bases separating them. The germline gives CDR1 LNHDA, CDR2 SQIVND (reference sequence). CDR3 in DNA: TGTGCCAGTAGTTGGTTTGGGGGCCCGGTGCACACTGAAGCTTTCTTT. This gives the protein CASSWFGGPVHTEAFF.

The V call is TRBV5-5, the J call TRBJ1-6; D is perhaps TRBD1 (5 bases). Germline V gene data show CDR1 as SGHKS and CDR2 as YYEKEE (reference sequence). Trimming pared 2 bases from V and 9 bases from J, leaving 12 bases between. This CDR3 contains 14 residues. The CDR3 loop is CASSLTGPGSPLHF. DNA of the CDR3: TGTGCCAGCAGCTTAACAGGACCCGGTTCACCCCTCCACTTT.

The rearrangement uses TRBV9 and TRBJ2-5; D uncertain. Germline lookup yields CDR1 SGDLS and CDR2 YYNGEE. This CDR3 region has 13 residues. Trimming left V 0 bases short and J 4 bases short, with 7 bases between. The CDR3 region is CASSVVPGETQYF. The CDR3 DNA reads as TGTGCCAGCAGCGTAGTACCGGGAGAGACCCAGTACTTC.

The chain links TRBV29-1 to TRBJ1-3; TRBD1 is a possible D gene (6 bases). The CDR3 runs 14 residues. V lost 6 bases and J lost 0, with 12 bases in between. From germline, CDR1 is SQVTM and CDR2 ANQGSEA. The CDR3 protein is CSVSKGHSGNTIYF. Here the CDR3 DNA reads TGCAGCGTGTCGAAGGGACACTCTGGAAACACCATATATTTT.

The chain couples TRBV28 to TRBJ2-7, with a possible D match to TRBD1 (5 bases). The germline CDR1 and CDR2 sequences are MDHEN and SYDVKM. This CDR3 has 13 residues. The V and J ends lost 7 bases and 2 bases respectively, with 12 bases between them. This CDR3 is CASMLTDTYEQYF. DNA for the CDR3: TGTGCCAGCATGTTGACAGACACCTACGAGCAGTACTTC.

This clone was recorded only once. This chain connects TRBV6-1 to TRBJ2-7; D might be TRBD1 (6 bases). The germline gives CDR1 MNHNS, CDR2 SASEGT. This CDR3 is 14 amino acids long. V dropped 2 bases and J dropped 4 bases, with 12 bases sitting between them. The CDR3 region has the DNA TGTGCCAGCAGTGAATCGCACAGGGAGTACGAGCAGTACTTC. This gives the protein CASSESHREYEQYF.

This clone occurred a few times. The gene calls are TRBV9 and TRBJ1-2, with 9 bases matching TRBD1. This CDR3 is 14 amino acids long. V dropped 4 bases and J dropped 5; count of bases not matched to a gene: 6. The V gene's germline CDR1 is SGDLS and CDR2 YYNGEE. The CDR3 reads CASSPRTGDYGYTF. CDR3 DNA: TGTGCCAGCAGCCCTCGGACAGGGGATTATGGCTACACCTTC. The full variable domain, rest sourced from reference TRBV9 and TRBJ1-2, is DSGVTQTPKHLITATGQRVTLRCSPRSGDLSVYWYQQSLDQGLQFLIQYYNGEERAKGNILERFSAQQFPDLHSELNLSSLELGDSALYFCASSPRTGDYGYTFGSGTRLTVV.

This sequence joins TRBV5-8 and TRBJ1-5; no firm D call. The CDR3 is 14 residues long. Germline CDR1 and CDR2: SGHTS and YDEGEE. Trimming left V 6 bases short and J 0 bases short, with 10 bases between. The DNA for the CDR3 is TGTGCCAGCACGGGAGCATATAGCAATCAGCCCCAGCATTTT. Translation gives CASTGAYSNQPQHF.

The chain carries TRBV7-2 and TRBJ1-5, with D perhaps matching TRBD1 (5 bases). The CDR3 contains 18 residues. Germline V gene lookup returns CDR1 SGHTA and CDR2 FQGNSA. The ends were cut back, 5 bases at V and 0 bases at J, with 20 bases in the middle. DNA of the CDR3: TGTGCCAGCAGCAATAACTACTCCCAGGGTTATAGCAATCAGCCCCAGCATTTT. It encodes CASSNNYSQGYSNQPQHF.

V and J are TRBV9 and TRBJ1-1, with 8 bases lining up with TRBD1. CDR1 and CDR2 (germline): SGDLS, YYNGEE. V shed 2 bases, J shed 2 bases, and the junction held 5 bases outside the gene matches. This CDR3 spans 15 amino acids. The CDR3 is CASSVDREVNTEAFF. The CDR3 bases are TGTGCCAGCAGCGTGGACAGGGAGGTTAACACTGAAGCTTTCTTT.

This chain's CDR3 is CASSLSTQGLNTEAFF. The CDR3 DNA sequence: TGTGCCAGCAGCCTGTCAACTCAGGGGCTGAACACTGAAGCTTTCTTT. This chain uses TRBV7-9 with TRBJ1-1; tentatively, D is TRBD1 (6 bases). Trimming left V 5 bases short and J 0 bases short, with 16 bases between. Germline V gene sequence: CDR1 SEHNR, CDR2 FQNEAQ (reference sequence). This CDR3 has 16 residues.

The J gene is TRBJ1-2, the V gene TRBV19; 8 bases map to TRBD1. The CDR3 is made up of 17 amino acids. Germline loops: CDR1 LNHDA, CDR2 SQIVND (reference sequence). J lost 1 base, V lost 1 base, and 8 bases had no gene match. CDR3 DNA: TGTGCCAGTAGTATAGCCCTGCGCAGGGGGCATAACTATGGCTACACCTTC. This gives the protein CASSIALRRGHNYGYTF.

The rearrangement links TRBV27 to TRBJ1-2, with D possibly being TRBD1 (6 bases). V lost 4 bases and J 6 bases, leaving 18 bases between the germline ends. This CDR3 has 15 amino acids. CDR1 is MNHEY and CDR2 is SMNVEV in the germline V gene (reference sequence). The CDR3 is CASSCTGPYGDGYTF. For the CDR3, the DNA is TGTGCCAGCAGTTGTACAGGGCCCTACGGTGATGGCTACACCTTC.